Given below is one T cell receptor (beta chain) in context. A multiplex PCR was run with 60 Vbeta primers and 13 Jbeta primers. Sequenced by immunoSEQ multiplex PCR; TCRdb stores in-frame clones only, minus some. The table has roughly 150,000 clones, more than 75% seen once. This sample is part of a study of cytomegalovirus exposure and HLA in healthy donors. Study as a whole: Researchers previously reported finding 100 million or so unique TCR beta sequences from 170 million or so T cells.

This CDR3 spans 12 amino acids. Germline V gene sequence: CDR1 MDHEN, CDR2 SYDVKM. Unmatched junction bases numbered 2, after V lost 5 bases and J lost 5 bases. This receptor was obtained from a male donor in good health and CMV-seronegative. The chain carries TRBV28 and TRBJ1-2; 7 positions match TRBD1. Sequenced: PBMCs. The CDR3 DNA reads TGTGCCAGCAGTGGGACAGCTTATGGCTACACCTTC. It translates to CASSGTAYGYTF.